Detailed here is one T cell receptor beta chain. Its antigen is as yet unknown. The data were obtained in a study of shared clonotypes between healthy human individuals. Those who donated were healthy HIV-negative adults, with no recent acute infections or vaccinations reported. A CD45RA+ naive subset and a CD45RA-negative memory subset were split from CD4+ cells. General observations from the study: Relative to clonotypes present in all four donors, those not shared had lower generation probabilities.

Here immunoSEQ multiplex PCR was the method, and the copy in TCRdb shows in-frame clones only, minus some. The table shows over 1.4 million clones, with roughly 96% occurring only once. Germline loops: CDR1 SGHTA, CDR2 FQGNSA. There are 12 residues in the CDR3. Trimming removed 1 base from V and 7 bases from J, with 7 bases in between. The TCR was taken from a man aged 25-45 years in good health. The sample comprised naive CD4+ T cells sorted from blood. The sample's subset: CD45RA+ positively selected. The genes are TRBV7-2 and TRBJ1-2, with unresolved D. The CDR3: CASSLGTVGYTF. In DNA form, the CDR3 reads TGTGCCAGCAGCTTAGGAACGGTTGGCTACACCTTC.